This TCR beta chain derives from a study of blood T cell repertoires in COVID-19 (dated by TCRdb to the early 2020s). General notes on the study: The collaborator samples originated in the United States, Italy and Spain and spanned the acute and convalescent phases of COVID-19. The prospective study material was composed of cDNA or gDNA derived from T cells, B-cell-depleted T cells, or PBMCs. Deeply sampled blood TCRbeta repertoires from subjects exposed to, actively infected with, or recovered from COVID-19 were included in the dataset. A freely available public database, intended as a resource for researchers studying the immune response to SARS-CoV-2, is where the repertoires were released. Samples came from the ongoing ImmuneRACE study (first 160 participants) plus 1,254 subjects from 6 global collaborators. A de-identified subject ID, COVID-19 status, age in years and sex were almost always included in the sample metadata. Where available, HLA class I and class II types were taken from metadata supplied by the sample provider and were not determined by assay-based typing.

TCRbeta CDR3 regions were amplified from genomic DNA by means of the immunoSEQ Assay, a bias-controlled multiplex PCR. In the paper's pipeline: Within the assay, amplification of reference gene primers was used to estimate how many nucleated cells each sample contained. To quantify the absolute abundance of each unique TCRbeta CDR3 rearrangement, sequence reads were collapsed and filtered. For each sample, productive Simpson clonality was calculated as the square root of Simpson's diversity index over productive rearrangements. TCRdb mirrors the immuneACCESS table, restricted to in-frame sequences. Some clones are absent from its copies; in checked studies, under half trace to an unresolved V gene, and the reason for the others is unknown. V and J calls and clone size are given by that table; D and trimming were obtained from the DNA. This sample comprises roughly 290,000 clones, about 80% of them detected only once. The leading ten clones occupy around 16% of the sample.

At one collaborating source in Seattle, patients were enrolled during active infection and were followed longitudinally through the course of disease. Whole blood was collected in K2EDTA tubes by collaborating institutions according to the institutions' own protocols. For TCRbeta analysis, collaborators shipped samples in one of three forms: frozen whole blood, isolated PBMCs, or DNA extracted from either of those sample types. Results and caveats for the whole study, not just this receptor: The quantity of clinical and demographic metadata differed by source and by participant and was supplied without curation.

As concerns this clone: The target of this receptor is not known. One base away there is no much larger clone; base qualities are not given.

Specimen: peripheral blood. This TCR was recovered from a person between 65 and 79 years old with COVID-19, enrolled during active disease.

The DNA sequence follows: TGTGCCAGCAGCGTTAGCGGGGGCCTCTCCTACAATGAGCAGTTCTTC. Protein translation: CASSVSGGLSYNEQFF. This sequence uses TRBV9 and TRBJ2-1, with 9 bases matching TRBD2. The CDR3 numbers 16 residues from cysteine through phenylalanine. Only CDR3 DNA is held: 48 bases, read in frame from base 1. V lost 2 bases and J lost 0 bases, and the count of bases not matched to a germline gene is 3. Based on the germline V gene, the CDR1 and CDR2 sequences are SGDLS and YYNGEE. Full variable domain (CDR3 extended with the reference TRBV9 and TRBJ2-1 proteins): DSGVTQTPKHLITATGQRVTLRCSPRSGDLSVYWYQQSLDQGLQFLIQYYNGEERAKGNILERFSAQQFPDLHSELNLSSLELGDSALYFCASSVSGGLSYNEQFFGPGTRLTVL.